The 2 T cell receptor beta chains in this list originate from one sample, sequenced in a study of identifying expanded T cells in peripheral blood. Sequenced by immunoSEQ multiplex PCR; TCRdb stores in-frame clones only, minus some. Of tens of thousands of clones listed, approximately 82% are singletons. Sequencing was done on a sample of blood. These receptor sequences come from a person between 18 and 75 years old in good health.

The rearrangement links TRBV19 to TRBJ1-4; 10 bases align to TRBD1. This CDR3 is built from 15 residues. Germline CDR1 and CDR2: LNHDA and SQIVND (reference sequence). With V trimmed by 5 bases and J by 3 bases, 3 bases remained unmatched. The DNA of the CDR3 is TGTGCCAGTAGTCCGGGACAGGGGTCTAATGAAAAACTGTTTTTT. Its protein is CASSPGQGSNEKLFF.

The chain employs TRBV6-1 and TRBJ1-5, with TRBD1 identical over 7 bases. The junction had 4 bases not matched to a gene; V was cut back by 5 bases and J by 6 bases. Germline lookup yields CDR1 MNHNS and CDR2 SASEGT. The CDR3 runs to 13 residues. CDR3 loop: CASSRDRAQPQHF. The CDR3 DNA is TGTGCCAGCAGTCGGGACAGAGCTCAGCCCCAGCATTTT.